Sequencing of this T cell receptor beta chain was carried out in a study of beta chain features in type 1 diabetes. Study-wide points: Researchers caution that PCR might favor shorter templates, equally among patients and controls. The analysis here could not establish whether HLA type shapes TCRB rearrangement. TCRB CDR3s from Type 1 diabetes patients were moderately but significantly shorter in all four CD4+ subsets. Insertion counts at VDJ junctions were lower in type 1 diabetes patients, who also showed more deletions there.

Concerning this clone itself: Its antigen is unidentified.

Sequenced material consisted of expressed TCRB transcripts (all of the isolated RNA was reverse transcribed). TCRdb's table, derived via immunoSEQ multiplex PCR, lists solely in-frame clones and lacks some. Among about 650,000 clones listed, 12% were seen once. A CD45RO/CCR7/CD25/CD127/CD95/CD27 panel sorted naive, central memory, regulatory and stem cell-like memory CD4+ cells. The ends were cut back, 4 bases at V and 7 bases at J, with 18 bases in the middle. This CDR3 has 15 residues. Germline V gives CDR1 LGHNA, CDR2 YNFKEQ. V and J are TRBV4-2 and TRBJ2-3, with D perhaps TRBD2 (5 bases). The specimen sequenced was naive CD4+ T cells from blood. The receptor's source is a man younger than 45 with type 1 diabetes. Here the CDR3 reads CASSPNSVYVNTQYF. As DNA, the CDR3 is TGTGCCAGCAGCCCGAATAGCGTGTATGTAAATACGCAGTATTTT.